The rows below give T cell receptor beta chains drawn from one sample of a study of blood T cell repertoires in COVID-19. TCRdb's copy holds only in-frame clones and misses some; the assay was immunoSEQ multiplex PCR. The sample contains 150,000 to 180,000 clones, about 90% of which appear only once. The sequenced material came from peripheral blood. The receptor set was obtained from a man in his fifties or sixties with acute or convalescent COVID-19. Both conserved end residues are part of each CDR3. The D gene is left open where the match is weak. Rows give clone size only sometimes, using once, few, many, or a class for an expanded clone.

D gene: .
V gene: TRBV28
J gene: TRBJ2-1
clone size: .
CDR3 protein: CASSSPPMRDEQFF
CDR3 DNA: TGTGCCAGCAGCTCTCCCCCCATGCGCGATGAGCAGTTCTTC

D gene: .
V gene: TRBV6-2/TRBV6-3
J gene: TRBJ1-1
clone size: .
CDR3 protein: CASSYRSNTEAFF
CDR3 DNA: TGTGCCAGCAGTTACAGGAGCAACACTGAAGCTTTCTTT

D gene: .
V gene: TRBV7-6
J gene: TRBJ1-2
clone size: .
CDR3 protein: CASSPDRSRGYTF
CDR3 DNA: TGTGCCAGCAGCCCGGACAGATCTCGGGGCTACACCTTC

D gene: .
V gene: TRBV27
J gene: TRBJ2-2
clone size: .
CDR3 protein: CASSLGTANTGELFF
CDR3 DNA: TGTGCCAGCAGCCTAGGGACTGCGAACACCGGGGAGCTGTTTTTT

D gene: .
V gene: TRBV19
J gene: TRBJ1-1
clone size: .
CDR3 protein: CASTDQGNFEAFF
CDR3 DNA: TGTGCCAGTACAGACCAGGGGAACTTTGAAGCTTTCTTT

D gene: TRBD1
V gene: TRBV12-5
J gene: TRBJ2-5
clone size: .
CDR3 protein: CASGLAGQGDGETQYF
CDR3 DNA: TGTGCTAGTGGTTTGGCGGGACAGGGGGACGGGGAGACCCAGTACTTC

D gene: .
V gene: TRBV20-1
J gene: TRBJ1-3
clone size: .
CDR3 protein: CSASPNWSSGNTIYF
CDR3 DNA: TGCAGTGCTAGTCCTAACTGGAGCTCTGGAAACACCATATATTTT

D gene: .
V gene: TRBV7-8
J gene: TRBJ1-4
clone size: .
CDR3 protein: CASSSSSYRGDEKLFF
CDR3 DNA: TGTGCCAGCAGCTCCTCGTCTTACCGAGGTGATGAAAAACTGTTTTTT

D gene: .
V gene: TRBV9
J gene: TRBJ1-3
clone size: .
CDR3 protein: CASSPGRGSTGNTIYF
CDR3 DNA: TGTGCCAGCAGCCCGGGGAGGGGAAGTACTGGAAACACCATATATTTT

D gene: TRBD1
V gene: TRBV10-3
J gene: TRBJ2-7
clone size: .
CDR3 protein: CAIRTGLGEQYF
CDR3 DNA: TGTGCCATCAGGACAGGGTTGGGCGAGCAGTACTTC

D gene: .
V gene: TRBV6-6
J gene: TRBJ2-2
clone size: few
CDR3 protein: CASSYGRYGGTGELFF
CDR3 DNA: TGTGCCAGCAGTTACGGGAGGTACGGCGGCACCGGGGAGCTGTTTTTT

D gene: .
V gene: TRBV2
J gene: TRBJ1-1
clone size: .
CDR3 protein: CASSGQMNTEAFF
CDR3 DNA: TGTGCCAGCAGCGGACAAATGAACACTGAAGCTTTCTTT

D gene: .
V gene: TRBV19
J gene: TRBJ2-2
clone size: .
CDR3 protein: CASSIVLLRESNTGELFF
CDR3 DNA: TGTGCCAGTAGTATAGTTCTCCTGCGGGAATCGAACACCGGGGAGCTGTTTTTT

D gene: .
V gene: TRBV27
J gene: TRBJ2-5
clone size: .
CDR3 protein: CASSLGLQETQYF
CDR3 DNA: TGTGCCAGCAGTTTAGGACTACAAGAGACCCAGTACTTC

D gene: TRBD1
V gene: TRBV6-5
J gene: TRBJ1-3
clone size: .
CDR3 protein: CASSRQGPSGNTIYF
CDR3 DNA: TGTGCCAGCAGTAGACAGGGACCCTCTGGAAACACCATATATTTT

D gene: TRBD2
V gene: TRBV7-8
J gene: TRBJ2-5
clone size: few
CDR3 protein: CASSSRWREVFAETQYF
CDR3 DNA: TGTGCCAGCAGCTCACGCTGGCGGGAGGTCTTTGCAGAGACCCAGTACTTC

D gene: .
V gene: TRBV5-1
J gene: TRBJ1-3
clone size: .
CDR3 protein: CASSPDSRAYENTIYF
CDR3 DNA: TGCGCCAGCAGCCCGGACAGTCGTGCTTATGAAAACACCATATATTTT

D gene: TRBD2
V gene: TRBV30
J gene: TRBJ2-1
clone size: once
CDR3 protein: CAWSGWLAGGYNEQFF
CDR3 DNA: TGTGCCTGGAGTGGATGGCTAGCGGGAGGATACAATGAGCAGTTCTTC

D gene: .
V gene: TRBV27
J gene: TRBJ1-6
clone size: .
CDR3 protein: CASSVQGGNSPLHF
CDR3 DNA: TGTGCCAGCTCCGTCCAGGGAGGCAATTCACCCCTCCACTTT

D gene: TRBD2
V gene: TRBV6-5
J gene: TRBJ2-3
clone size: .
CDR3 protein: CASSYGTSGGAQYF
CDR3 DNA: TGTGCCAGCAGTTACGGGACTAGCGGGGGGGCGCAGTATTTT

D gene: .
V gene: TRBV9
J gene: TRBJ1-2
clone size: .
CDR3 protein: CASSVADSIYGYTF
CDR3 DNA: TGTGCCAGCAGCGTAGCTGACAGCATCTATGGCTACACCTTC

D gene: .
V gene: TRBV10-2
J gene: TRBJ1-1
clone size: .
CDR3 protein: CASRSAGDNTEAFF
CDR3 DNA: TGCGCCAGCAGGTCGGCAGGGGACAACACTGAAGCTTTCTTT

D gene: .
V gene: TRBV2
J gene: TRBJ2-7
clone size: .
CDR3 protein: CASSNGGGYEQYF
CDR3 DNA: TGTGCCAGCAGTAATGGGGGCGGCTACGAGCAGTACTTC

D gene: .
V gene: TRBV7-8
J gene: TRBJ2-3
clone size: few
CDR3 protein: CASSFGQMPTDTQYF
CDR3 DNA: TGTGCCAGCAGCTTTGGGCAGATGCCCACAGATACGCAGTATTTT

D gene: TRBD1
V gene: TRBV11-3
J gene: TRBJ1-2
clone size: .
CDR3 protein: CASSLPPGQGDYGYTF
CDR3 DNA: TGTGCCAGCAGCCTCCCCCCGGGACAGGGAGACTATGGCTACACCTTC

D gene: .
V gene: TRBV7-2
J gene: TRBJ2-1
clone size: once
CDR3 protein: CASSLKGATPYNEQFF
CDR3 DNA: TGTGCCAGCAGCTTAAAAGGGGCCACCCCCTACAATGAGCAGTTCTTC

D gene: TRBD2
V gene: TRBV5-4
J gene: TRBJ2-1
clone size: .
CDR3 protein: CASSWGGYEQFF
CDR3 DNA: TGTGCCAGCAGCTGGGGGGGTTATGAGCAGTTCTTC

D gene: .
V gene: TRBV30
J gene: TRBJ1-1
clone size: .
CDR3 protein: CAWSRQGSTEAFF
CDR3 DNA: TGTGCCTGGAGTCGTCAGGGGAGCACTGAAGCTTTCTTT

D gene: .
V gene: TRBV28
J gene: TRBJ2-1
clone size: .
CDR3 protein: CASSLLGQGRLNEQFF
CDR3 DNA: TGTGCCAGCAGTTTATTAGGGCAGGGTCGCCTCAATGAGCAGTTCTTC

D gene: .
V gene: TRBV14
J gene: TRBJ2-2
clone size: .
CDR3 protein: CASSQDKLLGELFF
CDR3 DNA: TGTGCCAGCAGCCAAGATAAACTGCTCGGGGAGCTGTTTTTT

D gene: TRBD1
V gene: TRBV5-1
J gene: TRBJ1-6
clone size: .
CDR3 protein: CASSFGTDPLGSPLHF
CDR3 DNA: TGCGCCAGCAGCTTTGGGACAGACCCATTAGGTTCACCCCTCCACTTT

D gene: TRBD1
V gene: TRBV7-9
J gene: TRBJ2-5
clone size: .
CDR3 protein: CASSNRGEETQYF
CDR3 DNA: TGTGCCAGCAGCAACAGGGGTGAGGAGACCCAGTACTTC

D gene: TRBD2
V gene: TRBV27
J gene: TRBJ2-7
clone size: .
CDR3 protein: CASSLAGVLYEQYF
CDR3 DNA: TGTGCCAGCAGTCTAGCGGGAGTGTTATACGAGCAGTACTTC

D gene: TRBD1
V gene: TRBV5-1
J gene: TRBJ2-2
clone size: .
CDR3 protein: CASSYDRGGTGELFF
CDR3 DNA: TGCGCCAGCAGCTATGACAGGGGTGGCACCGGGGAGCTGTTTTTT

D gene: .
V gene: TRBV12-3/TRBV12-4
J gene: TRBJ2-3
clone size: .
CDR3 protein: CASSPPVTDTQYF
CDR3 DNA: TGTGCCAGCAGTCCCCCGGTTACAGATACGCAGTATTTT

D gene: TRBD1
V gene: TRBV19
J gene: TRBJ2-7
clone size: .
CDR3 protein: CASGDSFNEQYF
CDR3 DNA: TGTGCCAGTGGGGACAGTTTCAACGAGCAGTACTTC

D gene: TRBD1
V gene: TRBV7-8
J gene: TRBJ2-2
clone size: .
CDR3 protein: CASKGQGRTGELFF
CDR3 DNA: TGTGCCAGCAAGGGACAGGGTCGGACCGGGGAGCTGTTTTTT

D gene: .
V gene: TRBV24-1
J gene: TRBJ2-5
clone size: .
CDR3 protein: CVTSDLSGYQETQYF
CDR3 DNA: TGTGTCACCAGTGATTTGTCAGGGTACCAAGAGACCCAGTACTTC

D gene: .
V gene: TRBV7-9
J gene: TRBJ2-2
clone size: once
CDR3 protein: CASSLGGGNTGELFF
CDR3 DNA: TGTGCCAGCAGCTTAGGAGGGGGGAACACCGGGGAGCTGTTTTTT

D gene: TRBD1
V gene: TRBV30
J gene: TRBJ2-7
clone size: .
CDR3 protein: CAWSQGGPSPYEQYF
CDR3 DNA: TGTGCCTGGAGCCAAGGGGGCCCCAGCCCCTACGAGCAGTACTTC

D gene: .
V gene: TRBV24-1
J gene: TRBJ2-2
clone size: .
CDR3 protein: CATSGPQGQLANTGELFF
CDR3 DNA: TGTGCCACCAGTGGACCACAGGGCCAACTTGCGAACACCGGGGAGCTGTTTTTT

D gene: .
V gene: TRBV28
J gene: TRBJ1-4
clone size: .
CDR3 protein: CASSFGQGWSTNEKLFF
CDR3 DNA: TGTGCCAGCAGTTTTGGGCAGGGGTGGTCCACTAATGAAAAACTGTTTTTT

D gene: .
V gene: TRBV27
J gene: TRBJ1-5
clone size: few
CDR3 protein: CASSPTGYQPQHF
CDR3 DNA: TGTGCCAGCAGTCCCACAGGGTATCAGCCCCAGCATTTT